The T cell receptor (beta chain) under discussion was sequenced for a study of cytomegalovirus exposure and HLA in healthy donors. Donors sampled were nominally healthy, though unrecorded immune exposures were likely. The study's findings and limits: Association of 17,000 or so TCR beta sequences with HLA alleles was found at 0.05 false discovery rate in a later analysis.

With respect to this clone: The antigen is unknown.

The PCR was carried out with 60 Vbeta primers and 13 Jbeta primers. The table came from immunoSEQ multiplex PCR; TCRdb's copy has only in-frame clones and leaves some out. The sample gives fewer than 250,000 clones, over 60% of which show up once; around 1.7% is in the top ten. This CDR3 is built from 15 residues. Looked up from germline, CDR1 is LGHNA and CDR2 is YSLEER. Between the trimmed V and J ends, which lost 3 bases and 4 bases, there was a span of 12 bases. This rearrangement joins TRBV4-3 to TRBJ1-4; possibly TRBD1 for D (5 bases). This TCR derives from a man younger than 35 in good health and CMV-seronegative. Sequenced material: PBMCs. The CDR3 region has the DNA TGCGCCAGCAGCCAGAATGGGGCCGGTAATGAAAAACTGTTTTTT. Protein: CASSQNGAGNEKLFF.